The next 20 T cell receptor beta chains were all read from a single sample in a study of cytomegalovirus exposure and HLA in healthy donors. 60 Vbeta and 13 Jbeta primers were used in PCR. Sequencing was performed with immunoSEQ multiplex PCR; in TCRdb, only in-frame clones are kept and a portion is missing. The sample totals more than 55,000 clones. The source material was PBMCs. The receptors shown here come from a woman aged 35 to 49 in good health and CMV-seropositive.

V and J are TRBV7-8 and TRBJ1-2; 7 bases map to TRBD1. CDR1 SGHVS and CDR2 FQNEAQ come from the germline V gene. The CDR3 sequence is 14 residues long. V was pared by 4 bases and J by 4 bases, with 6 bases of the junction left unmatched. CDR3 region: CASSSTGALYGYTF. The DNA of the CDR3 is TGTGCCAGCAGCTCAACAGGGGCTCTCTATGGCTACACCTTC.

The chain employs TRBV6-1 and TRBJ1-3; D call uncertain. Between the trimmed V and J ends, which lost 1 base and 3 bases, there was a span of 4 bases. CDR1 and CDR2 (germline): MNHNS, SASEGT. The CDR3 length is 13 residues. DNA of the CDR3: TGTGCCAGCAGTGAAGACTTTGGAAACACCATATATTTT. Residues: CASSEDFGNTIYF.

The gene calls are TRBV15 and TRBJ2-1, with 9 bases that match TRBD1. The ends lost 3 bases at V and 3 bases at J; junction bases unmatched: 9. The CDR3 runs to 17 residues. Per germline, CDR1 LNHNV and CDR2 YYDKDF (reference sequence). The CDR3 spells CATSRETGTGYYNEQFF. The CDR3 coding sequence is TGTGCCACCAGCAGGGAAACCGGGACAGGGTACTACAATGAGCAGTTCTTC.

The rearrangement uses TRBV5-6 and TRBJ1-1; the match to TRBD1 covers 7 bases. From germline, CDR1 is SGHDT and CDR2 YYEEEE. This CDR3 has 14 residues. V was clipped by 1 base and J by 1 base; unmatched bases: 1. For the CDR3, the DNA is TGTGCCAGCAGCTTGTGGGACAGGAACACTGAAGCTTTCTTT. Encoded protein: CASSLWDRNTEAFF.

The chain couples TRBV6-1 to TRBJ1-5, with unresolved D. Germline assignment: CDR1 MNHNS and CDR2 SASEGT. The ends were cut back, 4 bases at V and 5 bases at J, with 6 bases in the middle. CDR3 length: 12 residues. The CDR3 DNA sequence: TGTGCCAGCAGTGCTTCCGATCAGCCCCAGCATTTT. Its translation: CASSASDQPQHF.

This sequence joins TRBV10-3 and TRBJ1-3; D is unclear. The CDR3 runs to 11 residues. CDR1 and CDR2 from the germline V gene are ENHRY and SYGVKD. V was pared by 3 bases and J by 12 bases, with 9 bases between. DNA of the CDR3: TGTGCCATCAGTGAAACGGGTCTCATATATTTT. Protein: CAISETGLIYF.

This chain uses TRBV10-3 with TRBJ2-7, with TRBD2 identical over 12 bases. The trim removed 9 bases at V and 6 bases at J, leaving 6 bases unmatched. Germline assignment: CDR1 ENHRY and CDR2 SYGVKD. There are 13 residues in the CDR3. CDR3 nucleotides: TGTGCCATTCGACTAGCGGGAGCAATCGAGCAGTACTTC. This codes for CAIRLAGAIEQYF.

The CDR3 region has the DNA TGTGCCAGCAGGGCCCCAGGCGATGAAGCTTTCTTT. This codes for CASRAPGDEAFF. The rearrangement uses TRBV6-1 and TRBJ1-1; no clear D. The V end was cut by 6 bases, the J end by 7 bases, with 12 bases between. The CDR3 loop spans 12 amino acids. Germline lookup yields CDR1 MNHNS and CDR2 SASEGT.

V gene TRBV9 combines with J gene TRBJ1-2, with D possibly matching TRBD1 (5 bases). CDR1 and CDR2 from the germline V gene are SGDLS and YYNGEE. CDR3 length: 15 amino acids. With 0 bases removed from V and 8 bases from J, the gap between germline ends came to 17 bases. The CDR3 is CASSVGGGREWGYTF. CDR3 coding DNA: TGTGCCAGCAGCGTAGGCGGTGGCAGGGAATGGGGCTACACCTTC.

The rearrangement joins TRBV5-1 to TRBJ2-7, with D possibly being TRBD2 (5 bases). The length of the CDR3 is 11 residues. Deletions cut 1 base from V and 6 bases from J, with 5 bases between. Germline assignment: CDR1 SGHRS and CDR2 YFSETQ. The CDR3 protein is CASSLSGEQYF. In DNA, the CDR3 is TGCGCCAGCAGCTTGAGCGGCGAGCAGTACTTC.

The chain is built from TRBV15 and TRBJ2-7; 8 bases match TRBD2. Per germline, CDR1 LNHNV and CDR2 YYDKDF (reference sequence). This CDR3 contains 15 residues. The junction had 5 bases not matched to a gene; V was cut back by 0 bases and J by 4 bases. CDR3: CATSRDRSGSYEQYF. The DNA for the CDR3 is TGTGCCACCAGCAGAGATCGGAGCGGGAGTTACGAGCAGTACTTC.

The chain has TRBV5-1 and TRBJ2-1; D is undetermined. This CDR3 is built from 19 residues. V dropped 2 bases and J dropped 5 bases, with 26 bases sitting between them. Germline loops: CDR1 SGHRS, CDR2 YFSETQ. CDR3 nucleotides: TGCGCCAGCAGCTTCGCTATTAAACCACCCGAACTTGCGCACAATGAGCAGTTCTTC. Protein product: CASSFAIKPPELAHNEQFF.

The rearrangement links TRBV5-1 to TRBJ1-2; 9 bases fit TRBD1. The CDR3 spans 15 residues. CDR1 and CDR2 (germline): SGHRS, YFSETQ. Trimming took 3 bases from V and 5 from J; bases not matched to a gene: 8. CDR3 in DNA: TGCGCCAGCAGCTGGGCCGCGGGACAGGGATATGGCTACACCTTC. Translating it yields CASSWAAGQGYGYTF.

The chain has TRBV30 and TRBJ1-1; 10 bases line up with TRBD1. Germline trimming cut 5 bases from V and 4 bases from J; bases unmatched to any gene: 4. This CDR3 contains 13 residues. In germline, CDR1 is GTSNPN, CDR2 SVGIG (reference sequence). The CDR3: CAWARDRGTEAFF. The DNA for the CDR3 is TGTGCCTGGGCCCGGGACAGGGGCACTGAAGCTTTCTTT.

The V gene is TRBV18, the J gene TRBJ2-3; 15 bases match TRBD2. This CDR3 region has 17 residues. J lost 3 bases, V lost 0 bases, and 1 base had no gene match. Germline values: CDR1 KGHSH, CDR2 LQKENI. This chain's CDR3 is CASSPPGTSGRTDTQYF. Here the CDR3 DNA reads TGTGCCAGCTCACCACCGGGGACTAGCGGGAGGACAGATACGCAGTATTTT. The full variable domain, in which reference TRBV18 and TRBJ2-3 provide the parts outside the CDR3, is NAGVMQNPRHLVRRRGQEARLRCSPMKGHSHVYWYRQLPEEGLKFMVYLQKENIIDESGMPKERFSAEFPKEGPSILRIQQVVRGDSAAYFCASSPPGTSGRTDTQYFGPGTRLTVL.

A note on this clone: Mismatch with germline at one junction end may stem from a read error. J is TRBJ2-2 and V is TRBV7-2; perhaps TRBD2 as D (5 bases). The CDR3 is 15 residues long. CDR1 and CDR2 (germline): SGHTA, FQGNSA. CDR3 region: CASVRLLSNTGELLF. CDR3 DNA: TGTGCCAGCGTCCGGTTACTCTCCAACACCGGGGAGCTGCTTTTT.

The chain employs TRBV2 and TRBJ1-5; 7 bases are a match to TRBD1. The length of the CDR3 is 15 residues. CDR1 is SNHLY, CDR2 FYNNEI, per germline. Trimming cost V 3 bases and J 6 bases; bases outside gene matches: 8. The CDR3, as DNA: TGTGCCAGCAGTGAGGTTAGACAGGGAGGTCAGCCCCAGCATTTT. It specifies CASSEVRQGGQPQHF.

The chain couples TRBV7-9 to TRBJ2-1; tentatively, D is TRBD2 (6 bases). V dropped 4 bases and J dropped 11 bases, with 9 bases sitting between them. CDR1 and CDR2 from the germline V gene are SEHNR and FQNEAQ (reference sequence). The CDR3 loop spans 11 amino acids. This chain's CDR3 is CASSSRGKQFF. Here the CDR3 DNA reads TGTGCCAGCAGCTCCCGGGGGAAGCAGTTCTTC.

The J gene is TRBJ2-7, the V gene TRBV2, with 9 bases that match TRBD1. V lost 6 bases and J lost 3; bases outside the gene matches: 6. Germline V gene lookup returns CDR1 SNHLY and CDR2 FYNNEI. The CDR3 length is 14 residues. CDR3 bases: TGTGCCAGCAGCCCCGGGACAGGGATCTACGAGCAGTACTTC. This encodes CASSPGTGIYEQYF.

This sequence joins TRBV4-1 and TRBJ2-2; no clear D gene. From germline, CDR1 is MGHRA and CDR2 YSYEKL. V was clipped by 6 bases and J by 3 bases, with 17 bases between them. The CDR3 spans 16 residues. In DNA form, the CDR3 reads TGCGCCAGCAGTGGTTGGCTCACGGCGGACACCGGGGAGCTGTTTTTT. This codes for CASSGWLTADTGELFF.